Shown below are 30 T cell receptor beta chains from a single sample sequenced in a study of cytomegalovirus exposure and HLA in healthy donors. PCR used 60 Vbeta primers and 13 Jbeta primers. Profiling relied on immunoSEQ multiplex PCR, and the TCRdb table lists in-frame clones only, not all of them. The sample has 75,000 to 90,000 clones; roughly a tenth are singletons. Sequenced sample: PBMCs. All receptors come from a man aged 55 to 69 in good health and CMV-seropositive.

This chain uses TRBV15 with TRBJ2-3; possible D gene TRBD1, 7 bases. From germline, CDR1 is LNHNV and CDR2 YYDKDF (reference sequence). The ends were cut back, 3 bases at V and 3 bases at J, with 10 bases in the middle. The CDR3 runs to 14 residues. As DNA, the CDR3 is TGTGCCACCAGCAGGGCAGGGGGGACAGATACGCAGTATTTT. Translating it yields CATSRAGGTDTQYF.

The V gene is TRBV6-4, the J gene TRBJ2-3; 14 bases are shared with TRBD2. Germline assignment: CDR1 MRHNA and CDR2 SNTAGT. There are 21 residues in the CDR3. V lost 2 bases, J lost 2 bases, and 15 bases stayed unmatched. The CDR3 reads CASSDGLAGGLKGHYTDTQYF. The CDR3 bases are TGTGCCAGCAGTGACGGACTAGCGGGGGGCCTTAAAGGACACTACACAGATACGCAGTATTTT.

The genes are TRBV19 and TRBJ2-1; 14 positions agree with TRBD2. The CDR3 contains 16 residues. Germline assignment: CDR1 LNHDA and CDR2 SQIVND (reference sequence). V gave up 5 bases and J gave up 7 bases; unmatched junction bases: 7. The CDR3 DNA reads as TGTGCCAGTAGTTCCCGACTAGCGGGAGGGGGGAATGAGCAGTTCTTC. It codes for CASSSRLAGGGNEQFF.

This clone was counted many times. The chain combines TRBV10-3 with TRBJ2-1, with 9 bases aligning to TRBD1. The CDR3 runs 15 residues. V dropped 6 bases and J dropped 0; count of bases not matched to a gene: 3. The V gene's germline CDR1 is ENHRY and CDR2 SYGVKD. CDR3 sequence reads: CAIRGQGDSYNEQFF. The CDR3, as DNA: TGTGCCATCAGGGGACAGGGCGACTCCTACAATGAGCAGTTCTTC.

This rearrangement joins TRBV6-6 to TRBJ2-7; D might be TRBD1 (6 bases). Germline lookup yields CDR1 MNHNY and CDR2 SVGAGI (reference sequence). This CDR3 region has 13 residues. Deletions cut 7 bases from V and 2 bases from J, with 12 bases between. As DNA, the CDR3 is TGTGCCAGCAATAGGCGACAGGCCTACGAGCAGTACTTC. This gives the protein CASNRRQAYEQYF.

This clone was seen only a few times. V usage is TRBV11-2 and J usage is TRBJ2-2, with 7 bases aligning to TRBD1. This CDR3 has 14 residues. Per the germline V gene, CDR1 is SGHAT and CDR2 is FQNNGV. The ends lost 4 bases at V and 7 bases at J; junction bases unmatched: 6. The CDR3 bases are TGTGCCAGCAGCTCCACAGGGGTCCACGGGGAGCTGTTTTTT. It specifies CASSSTGVHGELFF.

The chain uses TRBV7-2 and TRBJ2-1; 12 bases match TRBD2. The V segment lost 5 bases and the J segment 9 bases; nucleotides outside the gene matches: 2. Germline V gene sequence: CDR1 SGHTA, CDR2 FQGNSA. The CDR3 consists of 13 residues. Written as DNA, the CDR3 is TGTGCCAGCAGCGCGACTAGCGGGGGTGAGCAGTTCTTC. Amino acids: CASSATSGGEQFF.

This clone has just a few counts. The chain combines TRBV18 with TRBJ1-3; D is ambiguous. The ends were cut back, 0 bases at V and 0 bases at J, with 6 bases in the middle. The CDR3 spans 15 residues. Germline CDR1 reads KGHSH; CDR2 reads LQKENI. This chain's CDR3 is CASSPPGSSGNTIYF. The CDR3, as DNA: TGTGCCAGCTCACCACCCGGGTCCTCTGGAAACACCATATATTTT.

The chain links TRBV19 to TRBJ2-3; TRBD1 matches 8 bases. Germline CDR1 is LNHDA and CDR2 is SQIVND (reference sequence). V dropped 7 bases and J dropped 1; count of bases not matched to a gene: 1. The length of the CDR3 is 13 residues. CDR3 residues: CASMGQGTDTQYF. Here the CDR3 DNA reads TGTGCCAGTATGGGACAGGGCACAGATACGCAGTATTTT. The complete variable domain, with remaining parts taken from reference TRBV19 and TRBJ2-3, reads DGGITQSPKYLFRKEGQNVTLSCEQNLNHDAMYWYRQDPGQGLRLIYYSQIVNDFQKGDIAEGYSVSREKKESFPLTVTSAQKNPTAFYLCASMGQGTDTQYFGPGTRLTVL.

The chain combines TRBV18 with TRBJ2-2, with 8 bases aligning to TRBD1. V lost 3 bases and J lost 0; bases outside the gene matches: 0. Looked up from germline, CDR1 is KGHSH and CDR2 is LQKENI. The CDR3 runs to 15 residues. The CDR3, as DNA: TGTGCCAGCTCACCGGGACAGGCGAACACCGGGGAGCTGTTTTTT. Its translation is CASSPGQANTGELFF.

This chain connects TRBV18 to TRBJ1-1; the D is unclear. V was shortened by 5 bases and J by 3 bases, with 13 bases between the two germline ends. The CDR3 has 14 amino acids. The germline V gene has CDR1 KGHSH and CDR2 LQKENI. The CDR3, as DNA: TGTGCCAGCTCATCGACTGACCGTGACACTGAAGCTTTCTTT. Translation gives CASSSTDRDTEAFF.

V usage is TRBV18 and J usage is TRBJ2-7; a possible D gene is TRBD2 (6 bases). Germline CDR1 is KGHSH and CDR2 is LQKENI. The V and J ends lost 3 bases and 3 bases respectively, with 12 bases between them. The CDR3 extends over 14 amino acids. This CDR3 reads CASSPRDGSYEQYV. CDR3 coding DNA: TGTGCCAGCTCACCCCGGGACGGGAGCTACGAGCAGTACGTC.

This clone was observed a few times. V is TRBV5-6 and J is TRBJ1-1; D remains unclear. This CDR3 comprises 12 residues. Trimming removed 2 bases from V and 6 bases from J, with 8 bases in between. Germline values: CDR1 SGHDT, CDR2 YYEEEE. This CDR3 is CASSFLRAEAFF. DNA for the CDR3: TGTGCCAGCAGCTTTCTCCGGGCTGAAGCTTTCTTT. Based on the CDR3 plus reference TRBV5-6 and TRBJ1-1, the full variable domain is DAGVTQSPTHLIKTRGQQVTLRCSPKSGHDTVSWYQQALGQGPQFIFQYYEEEERQRGNFPDRFSGHQFPNYSSELNVNALLLGDSALYLCASSFLRAEAFFGQGTRLTVV.

This chain connects TRBV7-6 to TRBJ2-2; no reliable D call. The CDR3 spans 15 residues. Germline V CDR1 and CDR2: SGHVS, FNYEAQ. Deletions cut 1 base from V and 4 bases from J, with 10 bases between. CDR3 nucleotides: TGTGCCAGCAGCTTAGGGTCAGGTGGCACCGGGGAGCTGTTTTTT. Its translation: CASSLGSGGTGELFF.

In its sample, this clone was seen a few times. V is TRBV21-1 and J is TRBJ2-6; TRBD1, the D gene given by the table, was not confirmed from the DNA. TRBV21-1 is listed as a pseudogene. The CDR3 is 15 amino acids. In nucleotides, the CDR3 is TGTGCCAGCAGCAATAAAAGGAACAGGTCCAACGTCCTGACTTTC. As protein: CASSNKRNRSNVLTF.

This clone was counted a few times. The genes are TRBV5-1 and TRBJ2-7, with 7 bases that match TRBD1. CDR1 and CDR2 (germline): SGHRS, YFSETQ. V trimming: 5 bases; J trimming: 0 bases; junction bases outside the gene matches: 11. The CDR3 extends over 16 amino acids. Here the CDR3 DNA reads TGCGCCAGCAGGCCATCGCCGGGACAGACCTCCTACGAGCAGTACTTC. Translating gives CASRPSPGQTSYEQYF.

There are a few counts of this clone. This chain joins TRBV7-6 and TRBJ1-4; TRBD1 matches at 11 bases. Germline V gene sequence: CDR1 SGHVS, CDR2 FNYEAQ. Trimming removed 6 bases from V and 10 bases from J; junction bases left unmatched: 4. The CDR3 spans 13 residues. The CDR3 DNA reads as TGTGCCAGCAGACGGACAGGGGGCGGAAAACTGTTTTTT. Protein product: CASRRTGGGKLFF.

J is TRBJ2-5 and V is TRBV4-2, with 7 bases matching TRBD2. The trim removed 0 bases at V and 10 bases at J, leaving 11 bases unmatched. The CDR3 runs 15 residues. The germline CDR1 and CDR2 sequences are LGHNA and YNFKEQ. CDR3 coding DNA: TGTGCCAGCAGCCAAGATTGGTTCAAGCGGGAAGACCAGTACTTC. Its translation: CASSQDWFKREDQYF.

This clone came up a few times. The chain couples TRBV7-8 to TRBJ1-6; weak D call: TRBD1 (6 bases). Germline V gives CDR1 SGHVS, CDR2 FQNEAQ. The CDR3 extends over 15 amino acids. V was clipped by 4 bases and J by 9 bases, with 16 bases between them. DNA of the CDR3: TGTGCCAGCAGCTCCCCCGGCGGGGGCGGTTCACCCCTCCACTTT. This translates into CASSSPGGGGSPLHF.

This clone was seen a handful of times. V is TRBV6-1 and J is TRBJ2-3, with TRBD2 matching over 11 bases. The CDR3 spans 16 residues. With V trimmed by 3 bases and J by 6 bases, 8 bases remained unmatched. Germline loops: CDR1 MNHNS, CDR2 SASEGT. CDR3 protein: CASSDPSGGPGDTQYF. DNA of the CDR3: TGTGCCAGCAGTGACCCTAGCGGGGGGCCGGGGGATACGCAGTATTTT.

The rearrangement uses TRBV5-4 and TRBJ1-2; TRBD1 aligns across 10 bases. The CDR3 runs to 14 residues. V lost 4 bases, J lost 5 bases, and 5 bases stayed unmatched. From germline, CDR1 is SGHNT and CDR2 YYREEE (reference sequence). CDR3 sequence reads: CASSRRTGGYGYTF. The CDR3 nucleotides read TGTGCCAGCAGCAGAAGGACAGGGGGTTATGGCTACACCTTC.

This clone was found a few times. This chain joins TRBV5-1 and TRBJ2-1; 11 bases are shared with TRBD2. Germline V gene sequence: CDR1 SGHRS, CDR2 YFSETQ. V was clipped by 7 bases and J by 13 bases; unmatched bases: 13. The CDR3 contains 14 residues. Written as DNA, the CDR3 is TGCGCCAGCCAAGATTCCTTAGCGGGGGGGCGACAGTTCTTC. Residues: CASQDSLAGGRQFF. The full variable domain, in which reference TRBV5-1 and TRBJ2-1 provide the parts outside the CDR3, is KAGVTQTPRYLIKTRGQQVTLSCSPISGHRSVSWYQQTPGQGLQFLFEYFSETQRNKGNFPGRFSGRQFSNSRSEMNVSTLELGDSALYLCASQDSLAGGRQFFGPGTRLTVL.

This clone occurred a few times. The V gene is TRBV6-4, the J gene TRBJ2-7; 10 bases match TRBD1. CDR1 MRHNA and CDR2 SNTAGT come from the germline V gene. Trimming at V came to 4 bases and at J to 0 bases, leaving 3 bases not matched to a gene. CDR3 size: 15 residues. CDR3 nucleotides: TGTGCCAGCAGTGCGGGGACAGGGGCCTCCTACGAGCAGTACTTC. Translated, it gives CASSAGTGASYEQYF.

The table lists this clone with a few counts. The V call is TRBV5-6, the J call TRBJ2-3, with 11 nucleotides matching TRBD2. The CDR3 covers 14 residues. Germline CDR1 is SGHDT and CDR2 is YYEEEE. V was clipped by 2 bases and J by 6 bases; unmatched bases: 2. CDR3 nucleotides: TGTGCCAGCAGCTTACTAGCGGGAGACGATACGCAGTATTTT. It translates to CASSLLAGDDTQYF.

This clone was seen more than once but under ten times. The rearrangement links TRBV18 to TRBJ1-5; 8 bases align to TRBD1. J was trimmed by 3 bases and V by 8 bases; bases with no gene match: 9. Germline-derived CDR1 and CDR2 are KGHSH and LQKENI. The CDR3 has 15 amino acids. CDR3 coding DNA: TGTGCCAGCGCCGCCGGGACAGGAGACAATCAGCCCCAGCATTTT. This gives the protein CASAAGTGDNQPQHF.

In its sample, this clone was seen a few times. V gene TRBV6-5 combines with J gene TRBJ1-1; TRBD1 matches 9 bases. Germline V gene data show CDR1 as MNHEY and CDR2 as SVGAGI. The CDR3 covers 13 residues. The trim removed 7 bases at V and 11 bases at J, leaving 11 bases unmatched. CDR3 nucleotides: TGTGCCAGCACCTCGGGACAGGGAGGGCTGGCTTTCTTT. This encodes CASTSGQGGLAFF.

This clone was detected only a few times. The gene calls are TRBV7-2 and TRBJ2-5; weak D call: TRBD2 (6 bases). Germline V lookup: CDR1 SGHTA, CDR2 FQGNSA. CDR3 length: 15 residues. Between the trimmed V and J ends, which lost 5 bases and 4 bases, there was a span of 17 bases. In DNA form, the CDR3 reads TGTGCCAGCAGCGGAAGGAAGGGAGGTCGAGAGACCCAGTACTTC. It specifies CASSGRKGGRETQYF.

This clone showed up just a few times. This chain uses TRBV5-8 with TRBJ1-2; 7 bases are shared with TRBD1. Germline V gene data show CDR1 as SGHTS and CDR2 as YDEGEE. J gave up 4 bases and V 6 bases, and 9 bases lay outside the gene matches. This CDR3 spans 14 amino acids. This CDR3 reads CASIPTGTIYGYTF. Written as DNA, the CDR3 is TGTGCCAGCATCCCGACAGGGACAATCTATGGCTACACCTTC.

The chain joins TRBV18 to TRBJ1-4; possibly TRBD1 for D (6 bases). The CDR3 sequence is 16 residues long. From germline, CDR1 is KGHSH and CDR2 LQKENI. Deletions cut 3 bases from V and 0 bases from J, with 11 bases between. The CDR3 protein is CASSPRTDPTNEKLFF. The DNA of the CDR3 is TGTGCCAGCTCACCCCGGACAGACCCAACTAATGAAAAACTGTTTTTT.

The chain employs TRBV6-1 and TRBJ1-6; 7 nucleotides align to TRBD1. From germline, CDR1 is MNHNS and CDR2 SASEGT. The J segment lost 9 bases and the V segment lost 9 bases, leaving 11 bases of the junction unmatched. The length of the CDR3 is 14 residues. DNA for the CDR3: TGTGCCAGTGGTACAGGGGCCGCCGGTTCACCCCTCCACTTT. Translation: CASGTGAAGSPLHF.